Following are 25 T cell receptor beta chains from one sample sequenced in a study of response to subunit inactivated influenza vaccine. One entry per CDR3 protein results from TCRdb running MiXCR on the RT-PCR reads. This table has around 850,000 distinct CDR3 sequences, about a fifth appearing once. The specimen comprised PBMCs from blood, sampled roughly 5 days after vaccination. All receptors come from a man aged 45-65 years who received an inactivated influenza vaccine.

The J gene is TRBJ2-6, the V gene TRBV6-2 or TRBV6-3; D uncertain. The V gene's germline CDR1 is MNHEY and CDR2 SVGEGT. Trimming removed 4 bases from V and 4 bases from J, with 5 bases in between. The CDR3 has 13 amino acids. CDR3 DNA: TGTGCCAGCAGTTCGGAGGGGGCCAACGTCCTGACTTTC. This encodes CASSSEGANVLTF.

The gene calls are TRBV6-4 and TRBJ2-7; tentative D call: TRBD1 (5 bases). CDR3 length: 16 amino acids. The germline gives CDR1 MRHNA, CDR2 SNTAGT. Trimming stripped 2 bases from V and 3 bases from J, with 17 bases between. This CDR3 is CASSDPKGRQNYEQYF. In nucleotides, the CDR3 is TGTGCCAGCAGTGACCCGAAGGGTCGACAGAACTACGAGCAGTACTTC.

This clonotype has only a few counts. This chain links TRBV20-1 with TRBJ2-3; D tentatively reads TRBD1 or TRBD2 (5 bases each). V lost 4 bases to trimming and J lost 2 bases, with 16 bases between them. Germline CDR1 and CDR2: DFQATT and SNEGSKA (reference sequence). This CDR3 has 15 residues. The CDR3 protein is CSATQGTANTDTQYF. CDR3 coding DNA: TGCAGTGCTACCCAAGGGACGGCGAACACAGATACGCAGTATTTT.

The chain is built from TRBV7-9 and TRBJ2-3; 11 nucleotides line up with TRBD1. The junction had 5 bases not matched to a gene; V was cut back by 5 bases and J by 1 base. Germline V gene sequence: CDR1 SEHNR, CDR2 FQNEAQ (reference sequence). The length of the CDR3 is 16 residues. CDR3 nucleotides: TGTGCCAGCAGCACAGGACAGGGGGCAGGCACAGATACGCAGTATTTT. This sequence encodes CASSTGQGAGTDTQYF.

A few counts support this clonotype. The chain combines TRBV19 with TRBJ2-1; 14 nucleotides line up with TRBD2. This CDR3 is 15 amino acids long. Germline CDR1 and CDR2: LNHDA and SQIVND (reference sequence). V lost 10 bases to trimming and J lost 7 bases; unmatched junction nucleotides: 9. The CDR3 spells CATMLGTSGRNEQFF. In DNA, the CDR3 is TGTGCCACCATGCTCGGGACTAGCGGGAGAAATGAGCAGTTCTTC.

The rearrangement joins TRBV6-5 to TRBJ1-2; D not certain. The ends were cut back, 3 bases at V and 6 bases at J, with 20 bases in the middle. Germline lookup yields CDR1 MNHEY and CDR2 SVGAGI. This CDR3 is 16 amino acids long. CDR3 sequence (DNA): TGTGCCAGCAGTTATGGTTCGGGTCAGCGGGATGATGGCTACACCTTC. It yields the protein CASSYGSGQRDDGYTF.

V is TRBV6-5 and J is TRBJ2-2; D uncertain. The CDR3 is made up of 15 amino acids. Germline CDR1 and CDR2: MNHEY and SVGAGI. V was clipped by 4 bases and J by 4 bases, with 13 bases between them. Here the CDR3 reads CASSSRSLRTGELFF. The DNA of the CDR3 is TGTGCCAGCAGTTCCAGGTCCCTCCGCACCGGGGAGCTGTTTTTT.

CDR3 sequence reads: CASSFPHLVGGRGNFYNEQFF. CDR3 coding DNA: TGTGCCAGCAGCTTTCCCCACCTTGTGGGCGGGAGGGGAAACTTCTACAATGAGCAGTTCTTC. The chain joins TRBV7-9 to TRBJ2-1; the match to TRBD2 covers 9 bases. The V gene end was trimmed by 3 bases and the J gene end by 3 bases; junction bases not matched to a gene: 21. Germline V gene sequence: CDR1 SEHNR, CDR2 FQNEAQ (reference sequence). CDR3 length: 21 amino acids.

This clonotype was detected once. Here the CDR3 reads CASSRYGSGAGNYEQYF. CDR3 coding DNA: TGTGCCAGCAGTCGATACGGGAGCGGGGCTGGAAACTACGAGCAGTACTTC. The chain couples TRBV6-1 to TRBJ2-7; TRBD2 agrees at 7 bases. The CDR3 loop spans 17 amino acids. The V gene's germline CDR1 is MNHNS and CDR2 SASEGT. V shed 5 bases, J shed 3 bases, and the junction held 16 bases outside the gene matches.

The chain is built from TRBV12-3 or TRBV12-4 and TRBJ2-4, with 10 bases fitting TRBD1. The CDR3 totals 14 residues. V lost 3 bases, J lost 12 bases, and 8 bases stayed unmatched. The CDR3 reads CASSLGDRGHPQYF. CDR3 sequence (DNA): TGTGCCAGCAGTTTGGGTGACAGGGGGCACCCTCAGTACTTC.

This clonotype showed up just once. J is TRBJ2-7 and V is TRBV3-1, with a tentative D call TRBD1 (6 bases). Looked up from germline, CDR1 is LGHDT and CDR2 is YNNKEL (reference sequence). Trimming took off 0 bases at V and 5 bases at J, with 17 bases between the two ends. This CDR3 has 16 residues. CDR3 DNA sequence: TGTGCCAGCAGCCAAGATTGGTCCGGGACAACCCACGAGCAGTACTTC. Protein sequence: CASSQDWSGTTHEQYF.

This clonotype was detected only a few times. V usage is TRBV9 and J usage is TRBJ2-2, with a possible D match to TRBD2 (5 bases). Germline V gene lookup returns CDR1 SGDLS and CDR2 YYNGEE. The CDR3 runs to 14 residues. Trimming left V 3 bases short and J 7 bases short, with 13 bases between. The CDR3 loop is CASSESSRGGELFF. In nucleotides, the CDR3 is TGTGCCAGCAGCGAGTCTAGCCGGGGCGGGGAGCTGTTTTTT.

V is TRBV27 and J is TRBJ2-2; 8 bases match TRBD1. J was trimmed by 4 bases and V by 6 bases; bases with no gene match: 7. The CDR3 has 15 amino acids. Germline V lookup: CDR1 MNHEY, CDR2 SMNVEV (reference sequence). CDR3 amino acids: CASRRTGSATGELFF. CDR3 nucleotide sequence: TGTGCCAGCAGGAGGACAGGGTCGGCCACCGGGGAGCTGTTTTTT.

The rearrangement uses TRBV7-2 and TRBJ2-4; D gene uncertain. V dropped 0 bases and J dropped 0 bases, with 6 bases sitting between them. The CDR3 totals 15 residues. CDR1 and CDR2 (germline): SGHTA, FQGNSA. CDR3 DNA: TGTGCCAGCAGCTTAGCTACCTTAGCCAAAAACATTCAGTACTTC. Amino acid sequence: CASSLATLAKNIQYF. Full variable domain (outside the CDR3, taken from reference TRBV7-2 and TRBJ2-4): GAGVSQSPSNKVTEKGKDVELRCDPISGHTALYWYRQSLGQGLEFLIYFQGNSAPDKSGLPSDRFSAERTGGSVSTLTIQRTQQEDSAVYLCASSLATLAKNIQYFGAGTRLSVL.

This clonotype was observed a few times. This chain joins TRBV20-1 and TRBJ2-5; D is ambiguous. V lost 0 bases to trimming and J lost 2 bases, with 13 bases between them. This CDR3 has 15 residues. Looked up from germline, CDR1 is DFQATT and CDR2 is SNEGSKA (reference sequence). CDR3 residues: CSARDLPPEQETQYF. For the CDR3, the DNA is TGCAGTGCTAGAGATCTTCCCCCTGAACAAGAGACCCAGTACTTC.

This clonotype was found a few times. This chain joins TRBV12-3 or TRBV12-4 and TRBJ2-1; D is unresolved. The CDR3 length is 13 residues. The V gene lost 8 bases and the J gene lost 0 bases, with 8 bases spanning the gap. The CDR3, as DNA: TGTGCCAGCGGGAAAAGCTCCTACAATGAGCAGTTCTTC. Amino acids: CASGKSSYNEQFF.

This clonotype was seen repeatedly, ten times or more. The chain carries TRBV7-9 and TRBJ1-2, with unresolved D. Trimming stripped 1 base from V and 1 base from J, with 7 bases between. The germline V gene encodes CDR1 SEHNR and CDR2 FQNEAQ (reference sequence). The CDR3 is made up of 14 amino acids. In DNA, the CDR3 is TGTGCCAGCAGCTTAGTGGCGGGTAACTATGGCTACACCTTC. Encoded protein: CASSLVAGNYGYTF.

The rearrangement joins TRBV6-2 or TRBV6-3 to TRBJ1-1, with a possible D match to TRBD1 (6 bases). Between the trimmed V and J ends, which lost 5 bases and 3 bases, there was a span of 16 bases. The V gene's germline CDR1 is MNHEY and CDR2 SVGEGT. The CDR3 loop spans 15 amino acids. The DNA for the CDR3 is TGTGCCAGCAGTAGCCCTGGGGGCAAGGACACTGAAGCTTTCTTT. It yields the protein CASSSPGGKDTEAFF.

This clonotype was counted between two and nine times. The V and J genes are TRBV9 and TRBJ1-3; D call uncertain. Germline V gives CDR1 SGDLS, CDR2 YYNGEE. The CDR3 covers 16 residues. Trimming cost V 2 bases and J 2 bases, with 14 bases left between them. As DNA, the CDR3 is TGTGCCAGCAGCGTGAACCTCGGCCGGGCTGGAAACACCATATATTTT. Its protein product is CASSVNLGRAGNTIYF.

The rearrangement joins TRBV5-6 to TRBJ2-1; 13 nucleotides align to TRBD2. J lost 3 bases, V lost 6 bases, and 6 bases had no gene match. From germline, CDR1 is SGHDT and CDR2 YYEEEE. The CDR3 totals 16 residues. CDR3 region: CASTSLAGGRYNEQFF. The CDR3 DNA reads as TGTGCCAGCACCTCACTAGCGGGGGGGCGCTACAATGAGCAGTTCTTC.

The genes are TRBV6-2 or TRBV6-3 and TRBJ1-2; tentatively, D is TRBD1 (6 bases). The CDR3 is 12 residues long. From germline, CDR1 is MNHEY and CDR2 SVGEGT. The V and J ends lost 6 bases and 8 bases respectively, with 13 bases between them. The CDR3 DNA sequence: TGTGCCAGCAGCTCAGGGGCGTTCGGCTACACCTTC. Its protein is CASSSGAFGYTF.

This clonotype was seen a handful of times. The chain couples TRBV20-1 to TRBJ2-1, with 9 bases fitting TRBD1. The junction had 3 bases not matched to a gene; V was cut back by 2 bases and J by 4 bases. CDR1 is DFQATT, CDR2 SNEGSKA, per germline (reference sequence). The CDR3 sequence is 14 residues long. The CDR3 spells CSARPGTGYNEQFF. For the CDR3, the DNA is TGCAGTGCTAGACCCGGGACAGGGTACAATGAGCAGTTCTTC.

The chain recombines TRBV20-1 with TRBJ2-7, with 9 bases that match TRBD1. From germline, CDR1 is DFQATT and CDR2 SNEGSKA (reference sequence). V trimming: 1 base; J trimming: 4 bases; junction bases outside the gene matches: 8. The CDR3 contains 15 residues. CDR3 bases: TGCAGTGCTAGAGCCCCCGGGACAGGGCGGTACGAGCAGTACTTC. It encodes CSARAPGTGRYEQYF.

At least ten counts were recorded for this clonotype. The chain employs TRBV7-9 and TRBJ1-1; TRBD1 might be the D (5 bases). Trimming pared 7 bases from V and 8 bases from J, leaving 14 bases between. CDR3 size: 12 residues. Germline V gives CDR1 SEHNR, CDR2 FQNEAQ (reference sequence). The DNA for the CDR3 is TGTGCCAGCACCCCTGGGGCACCCGAAGCTTTCTTT. It translates to CASTPGAPEAFF.

This clonotype has more than one count but fewer than ten. The genes are TRBV7-2 and TRBJ2-3, with TRBD2 matching over 8 bases. This CDR3 comprises 16 residues. The trim removed 6 bases at V and 2 bases at J, leaving 10 bases unmatched. Germline V CDR1 and CDR2: SGHTA, FQGNSA. The CDR3, as DNA: TGTGCCAGCAGGCTAGGGGTAGCGGGACACACAGATACGCAGTATTTT. As protein: CASRLGVAGHTDTQYF.